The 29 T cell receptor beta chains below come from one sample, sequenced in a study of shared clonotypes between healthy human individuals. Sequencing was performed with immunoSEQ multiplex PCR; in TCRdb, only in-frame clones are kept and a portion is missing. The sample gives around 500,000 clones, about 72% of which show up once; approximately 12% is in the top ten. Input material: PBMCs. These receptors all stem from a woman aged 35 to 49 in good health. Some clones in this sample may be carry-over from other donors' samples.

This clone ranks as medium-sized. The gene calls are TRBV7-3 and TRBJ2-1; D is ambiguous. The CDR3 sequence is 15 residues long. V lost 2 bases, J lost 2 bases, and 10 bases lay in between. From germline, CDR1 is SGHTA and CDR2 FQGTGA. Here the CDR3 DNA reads TGTGCCAGCAGCTTAGTTCCAGAGGCCTACAATGAGCAGTTCTTC. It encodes CASSLVPEAYNEQFF.

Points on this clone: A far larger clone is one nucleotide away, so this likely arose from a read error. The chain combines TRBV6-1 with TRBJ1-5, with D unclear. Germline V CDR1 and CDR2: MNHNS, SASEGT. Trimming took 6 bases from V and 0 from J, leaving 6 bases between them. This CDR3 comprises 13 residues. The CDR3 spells CASRSDSNQPQHF. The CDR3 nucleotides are TGTGCCAGCAGGAGCGATAGCAATCAGCCCCAGCATTTT.

CDR3: CASSLGGRASDTQYF. Here the CDR3 DNA reads TGTGCCAGCAGCTTGGGCGGGAGGGCGTCAGATACGCAGTATTTT. This chain joins TRBV5-4 and TRBJ2-3; 9 bases agree with TRBD2. Germline V CDR1 and CDR2: SGHNT, YYREEE (reference sequence). CDR3 size: 15 residues. The V and J ends lost 0 bases and 4 bases, in that order; junction bases with no gene match: 3.

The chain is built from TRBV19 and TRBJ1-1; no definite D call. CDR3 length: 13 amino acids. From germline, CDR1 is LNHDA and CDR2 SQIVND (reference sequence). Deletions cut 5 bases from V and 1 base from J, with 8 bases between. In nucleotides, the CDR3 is TGTGCCAGTAGTCAGATCAGGAACACTGAAGCTTTCTTT. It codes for CASSQIRNTEAFF.

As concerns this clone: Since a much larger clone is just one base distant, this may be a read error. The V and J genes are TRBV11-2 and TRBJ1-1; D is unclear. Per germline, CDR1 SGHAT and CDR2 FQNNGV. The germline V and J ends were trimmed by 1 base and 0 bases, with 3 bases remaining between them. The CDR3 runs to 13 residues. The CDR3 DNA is TGTGCCAGCAGCTTAGTTGTGAACACTGAAGCTTTCTTT. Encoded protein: CASSLVVNTEAFF.

CDR3 coding DNA: TGTGCCAGCAGCCCAAGCACAGGGGCGCGATACGAGCAGTACTTC. Amino acids: CASSPSTGARYEQYF. The chain is built from TRBV9 and TRBJ2-7, with 7 bases that match TRBD1. V shed 4 bases and J 4 bases; nucleotides not matched to a gene: 11. The CDR3 loop spans 15 amino acids. Germline CDR1 is SGDLS and CDR2 is YYNGEE. The full variable domain, rest sourced from reference TRBV9 and TRBJ2-7, is DSGVTQTPKHLITATGQRVTLRCSPRSGDLSVYWYQQSLDQGLQFLIQYYNGEERAKGNILERFSAQQFPDLHSELNLSSLELGDSALYFCASSPSTGARYEQYFGPGTRLTVT.

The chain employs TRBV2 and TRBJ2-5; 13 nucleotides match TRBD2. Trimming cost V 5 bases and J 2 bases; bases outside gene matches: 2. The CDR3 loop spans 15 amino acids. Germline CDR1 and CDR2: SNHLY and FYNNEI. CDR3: CASSPGLAGQETQYF. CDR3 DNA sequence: TGTGCCAGCAGTCCGGGACTAGCGGGACAAGAGACCCAGTACTTC. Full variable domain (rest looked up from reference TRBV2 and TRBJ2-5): EPEVTQTPSHQVTQMGQEVILRCVPISNHLYFYWYRQILGQKVEFLVSFYNNEISEKSEIFDDQFSVERPDGSNFTLKIRSTKLEDSAMYFCASSPGLAGQETQYFGPGTRLLVL.

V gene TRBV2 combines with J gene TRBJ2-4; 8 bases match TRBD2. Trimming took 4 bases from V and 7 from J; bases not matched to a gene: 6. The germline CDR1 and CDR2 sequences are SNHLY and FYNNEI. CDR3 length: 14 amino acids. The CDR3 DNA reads TGTGCCAGCAGTGGGCAGTCGGGGGGGAACATTCAGTACTTC. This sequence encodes CASSGQSGGNIQYF.

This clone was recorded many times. Here the CDR3 DNA reads TGTGCCAGCAGTGAAGCCGTCGAGAATGAGCAGTTCTTC. Amino acids: CASSEAVENEQFF. The chain couples TRBV6-1 to TRBJ2-1; unclear D gene. This CDR3 region has 13 residues. Per the germline V gene, CDR1 is MNHNS and CDR2 is SASEGT. The germline V and J ends were trimmed by 0 bases and 7 bases, with 7 bases remaining between them.

The CDR3, as DNA: TGCAGCGTTGATTGGCAGGGGGCCGATGAGCAGTTCTTC. Translation: CSVDWQGADEQFF. J is TRBJ2-1 and V is TRBV29-1; 8 bases map to TRBD1. The germline V gene has CDR1 SQVTM and CDR2 ANQGSEA. This CDR3 spans 13 amino acids. J lost 8 bases, V lost 3 bases, and 6 bases had no gene match.

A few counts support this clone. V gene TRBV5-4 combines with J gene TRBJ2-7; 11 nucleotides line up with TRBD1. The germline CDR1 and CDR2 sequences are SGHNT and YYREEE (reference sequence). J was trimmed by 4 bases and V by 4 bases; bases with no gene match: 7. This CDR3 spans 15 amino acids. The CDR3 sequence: CASSTRTGGLYEQYF. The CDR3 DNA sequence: TGTGCCAGCAGCACCAGGACAGGGGGCCTTTACGAGCAGTACTTC.

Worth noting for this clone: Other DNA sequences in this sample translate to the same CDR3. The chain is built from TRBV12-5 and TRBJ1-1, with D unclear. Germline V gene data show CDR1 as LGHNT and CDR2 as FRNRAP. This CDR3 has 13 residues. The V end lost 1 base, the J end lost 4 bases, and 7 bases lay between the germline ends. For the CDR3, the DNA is TGTGCTAGTGGTTTGGAGGCGGGCACTGAAGCTTTCTTT. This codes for CASGLEAGTEAFF.

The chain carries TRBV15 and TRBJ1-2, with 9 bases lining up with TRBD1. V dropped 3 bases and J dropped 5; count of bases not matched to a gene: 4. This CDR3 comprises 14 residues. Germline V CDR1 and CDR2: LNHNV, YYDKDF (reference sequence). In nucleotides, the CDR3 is TGTGCCACCAGCAGGGACAGGGGAGGTTATGGCTACACCTTC. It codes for CATSRDRGGYGYTF.

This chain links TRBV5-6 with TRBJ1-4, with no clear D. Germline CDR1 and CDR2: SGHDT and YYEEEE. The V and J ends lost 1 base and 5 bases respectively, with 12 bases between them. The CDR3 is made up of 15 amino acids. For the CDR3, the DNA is TGTGCCAGCAGCTTGTACACAGTAGGAAATGAAAAACTGTTTTTT. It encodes CASSLYTVGNEKLFF.

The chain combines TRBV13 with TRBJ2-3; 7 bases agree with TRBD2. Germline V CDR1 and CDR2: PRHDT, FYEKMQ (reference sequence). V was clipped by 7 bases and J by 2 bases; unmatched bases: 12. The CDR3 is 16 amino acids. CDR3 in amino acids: CASTGWASGYTDTQYF. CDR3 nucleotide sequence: TGTGCCAGCACCGGGTGGGCTAGCGGTTACACAGATACGCAGTATTTT.

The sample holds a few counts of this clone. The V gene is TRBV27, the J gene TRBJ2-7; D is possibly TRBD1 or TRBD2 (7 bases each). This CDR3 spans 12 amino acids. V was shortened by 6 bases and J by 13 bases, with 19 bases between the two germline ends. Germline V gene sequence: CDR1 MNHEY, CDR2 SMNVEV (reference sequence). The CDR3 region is CASSPPGGVGYF. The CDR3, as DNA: TGTGCCAGCAGCCCTCCAGGGGGGGTTGGTTACTTC.

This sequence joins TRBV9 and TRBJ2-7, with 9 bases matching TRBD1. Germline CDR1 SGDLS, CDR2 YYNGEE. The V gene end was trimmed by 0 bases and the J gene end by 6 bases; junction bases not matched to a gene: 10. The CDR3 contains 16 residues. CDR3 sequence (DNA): TGTGCCAGCAGCGTAGAGGACGGGACAGGGAGACTCGAGCAGTACTTC. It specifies CASSVEDGTGRLEQYF.

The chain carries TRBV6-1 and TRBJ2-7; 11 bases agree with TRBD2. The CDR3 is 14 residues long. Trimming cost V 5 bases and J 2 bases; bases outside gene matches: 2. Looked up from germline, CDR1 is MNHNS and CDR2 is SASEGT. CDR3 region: CASSLLAGAYEQYF. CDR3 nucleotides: TGTGCCAGCAGTTTACTAGCGGGGGCCTACGAGCAGTACTTC.

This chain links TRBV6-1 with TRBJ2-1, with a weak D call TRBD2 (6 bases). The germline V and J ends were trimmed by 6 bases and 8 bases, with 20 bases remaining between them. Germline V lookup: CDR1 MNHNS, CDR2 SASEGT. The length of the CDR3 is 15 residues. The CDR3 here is CASRGGREWMYEQFF. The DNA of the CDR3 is TGTGCCAGCAGGGGTGGACGGGAGTGGATGTATGAGCAGTTCTTC.

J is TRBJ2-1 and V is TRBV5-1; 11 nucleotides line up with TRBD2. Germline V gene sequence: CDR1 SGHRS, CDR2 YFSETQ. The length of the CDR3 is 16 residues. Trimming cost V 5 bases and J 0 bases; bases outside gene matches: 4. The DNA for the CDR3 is TGCGCCAGCAGACTAGCGGGAGTCCTCTCCTACAATGAGCAGTTCTTC. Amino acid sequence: CASRLAGVLSYNEQFF.

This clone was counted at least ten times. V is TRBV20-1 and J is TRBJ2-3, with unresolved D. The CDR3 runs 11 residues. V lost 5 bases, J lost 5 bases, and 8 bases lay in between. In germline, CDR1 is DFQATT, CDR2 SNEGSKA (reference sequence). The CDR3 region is CSAAPGDTQYF. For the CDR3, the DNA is TGCAGTGCTGCCCCCGGAGATACGCAGTATTTT.

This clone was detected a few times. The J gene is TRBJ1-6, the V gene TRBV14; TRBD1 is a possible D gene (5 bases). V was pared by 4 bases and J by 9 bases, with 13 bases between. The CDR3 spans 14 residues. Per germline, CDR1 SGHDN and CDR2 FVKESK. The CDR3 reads CASSLRGGASPLHF. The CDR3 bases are TGTGCCAGCAGCCTTCGGGGGGGAGCTTCACCCCTCCACTTT.

The CDR3: CASSELRSYEQYF. The DNA for the CDR3 is TGTGCCAGCAGTGAGCTGAGATCCTACGAGCAGTACTTC. The V call is TRBV2, the J call TRBJ2-7, with no clear D. The CDR3 spans 13 residues. Germline V gene lookup returns CDR1 SNHLY and CDR2 FYNNEI. Trimming pared 3 bases from V and 1 base from J, leaving 7 bases between.

The CDR3 sequence is CASSISTRDEQYF. The CDR3 DNA sequence: TGTGCCAGTAGTATATCAACACGGGACGAGCAGTACTTC. The V call is TRBV19, the J call TRBJ2-7; the D is unclear. The CDR3 has 13 residues. V dropped 2 bases and J dropped 5 bases, with 10 bases sitting between them. Germline values: CDR1 LNHDA, CDR2 SQIVND (reference sequence). The entire variable domain, with the rest obtained from reference TRBV19 and TRBJ2-7, is as follows: DGGITQSPKYLFRKEGQNVTLSCEQNLNHDAMYWYRQDPGQGLRLIYYSQIVNDFQKGDIAEGYSVSREKKESFPLTVTSAQKNPTAFYLCASSISTRDEQYFGPGTRLTVT.

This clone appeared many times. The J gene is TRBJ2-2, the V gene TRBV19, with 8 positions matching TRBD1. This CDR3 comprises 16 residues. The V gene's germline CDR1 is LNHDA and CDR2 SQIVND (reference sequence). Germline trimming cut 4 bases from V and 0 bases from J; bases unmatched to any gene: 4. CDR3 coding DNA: TGTGCCAGTAGTAACTCGGGACAGGCGAACACCGGGGAGCTGTTTTTT. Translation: CASSNSGQANTGELFF.

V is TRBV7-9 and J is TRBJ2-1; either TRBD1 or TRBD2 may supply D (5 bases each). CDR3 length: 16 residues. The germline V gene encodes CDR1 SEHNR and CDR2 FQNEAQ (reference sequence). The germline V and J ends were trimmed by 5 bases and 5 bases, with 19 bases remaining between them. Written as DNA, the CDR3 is TGTGCCAGCAGCCTCCCGCCCGGGGCCCCCCACAATGAGCAGTTCTTC. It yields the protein CASSLPPGAPHNEQFF. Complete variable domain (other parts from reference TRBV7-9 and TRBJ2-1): DTGVSQNPRHKITKRGQNVTFRCDPISEHNRLYWYRQTLGQGPEFLTYFQNEAQLEKSRLLSDRFSAERPKGSFSTLEIQRTEQGDSAMYLCASSLPPGAPHNEQFFGPGTRLTVL.

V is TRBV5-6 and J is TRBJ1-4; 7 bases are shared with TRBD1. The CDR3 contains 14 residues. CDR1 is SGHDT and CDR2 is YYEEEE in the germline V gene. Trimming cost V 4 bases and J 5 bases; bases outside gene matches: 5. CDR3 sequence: CASSRDSLNEKLFF. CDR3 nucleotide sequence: TGTGCCAGCAGCCGGGACAGCTTAAATGAAAAACTGTTTTTT. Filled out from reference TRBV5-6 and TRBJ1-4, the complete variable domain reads DAGVTQSPTHLIKTRGQQVTLRCSPKSGHDTVSWYQQALGQGPQFIFQYYEEEERQRGNFPDRFSGHQFPNYSSELNVNALLLGDSALYLCASSRDSLNEKLFFGSGTQLSVL.

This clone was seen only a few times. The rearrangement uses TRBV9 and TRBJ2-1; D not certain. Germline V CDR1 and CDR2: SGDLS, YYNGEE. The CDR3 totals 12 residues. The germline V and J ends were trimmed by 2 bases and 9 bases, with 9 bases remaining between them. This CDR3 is CASSVGMTEQFF. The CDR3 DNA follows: TGTGCCAGCAGCGTTGGGATGACTGAGCAGTTCTTC. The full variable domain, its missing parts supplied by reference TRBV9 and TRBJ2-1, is DSGVTQTPKHLITATGQRVTLRCSPRSGDLSVYWYQQSLDQGLQFLIQYYNGEERAKGNILERFSAQQFPDLHSELNLSSLELGDSALYFCASSVGMTEQFFGPGTRLTVL.

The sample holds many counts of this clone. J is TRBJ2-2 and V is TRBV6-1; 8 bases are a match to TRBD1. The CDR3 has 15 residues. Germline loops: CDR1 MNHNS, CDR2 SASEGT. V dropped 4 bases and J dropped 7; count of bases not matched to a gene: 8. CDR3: CASSGMTGDVGELFF. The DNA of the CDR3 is TGTGCCAGCAGTGGGATGACAGGGGACGTCGGGGAGCTGTTTTTT.